Shown below are 19 T cell receptor beta chains from a single sample sequenced in a study of T cells in Graves' hyperthyroidism and ophthalmopathy. What was amplified from RNA transcripts were TCR beta CDR3 regions. An initial round of RT-PCR targeting the TCR CDR3 relied on the HTBI primer set. TCRdb reprocessed the multiplex PCR reads via MiXCR and lists one record per CDR3 protein. This sample has hundreds of thousands of distinct CDR3 sequences; about 20% occur once, and the top ten carry over 45%. Sample: blood. The receptors come from a man aged 35 to 55 with Graves' ophthalmopathy.

This clonotype was recorded many times. The gene calls are TRBV27 and TRBJ1-5, with unresolved D. This CDR3 has 15 amino acids. The V gene's germline CDR1 is MNHEY and CDR2 SMNVEV (reference sequence). Trimming removed 5 bases at V and 0 bases at J, with 11 bases between. For the CDR3, the DNA is TGTGCCAGCAGTCCCGAGGTGTATAGCAATCAGCCCCAGCATTTT. Amino acids: CASSPEVYSNQPQHF.

The chain uses TRBV7-9 and TRBJ2-2; a possible D gene is TRBD1 (5 bases). Germline loops: CDR1 SEHNR, CDR2 FQNEAQ (reference sequence). The V end was cut by 5 bases, the J end by 4 bases, with 8 bases between. CDR3 length equals 13 residues. CDR3: CASSAGRTGELFF. CDR3 coding DNA: TGTGCCAGCAGCGCAGGGCGCACCGGGGAGCTGTTTTTT.

This clonotype was counted at least ten times. V is TRBV12-3 or TRBV12-4 and J is TRBJ2-7, with 7 bases matching TRBD2. The CDR3 loop spans 16 amino acids. Germline trimming cut 5 bases from V and 0 bases from J; bases unmatched to any gene: 10. CDR3 residues: CASSRGLADSSYEQYF. CDR3 coding DNA: TGTGCCAGCAGTCGTGGGCTAGCGGATAGCTCCTACGAGCAGTACTTC.

The chain recombines TRBV30 with TRBJ2-4; D might be TRBD2 (5 bases). V lost 0 bases, J lost 0 bases, and 6 bases lay in between. The CDR3 consists of 14 residues. Germline CDR1 reads GTSNPN; CDR2 reads SVGIG (reference sequence). CDR3 region: CAWSVRGAKNIQYF. For the CDR3, the DNA is TGTGCCTGGAGTGTTCGGGGAGCCAAAAACATTCAGTACTTC.

The chain joins TRBV13 to TRBJ2-7; 14 positions match TRBD2. The CDR3 is 17 amino acids. J was trimmed by 6 bases and V by 5 bases; bases with no gene match: 12. Germline CDR1 reads PRHDT; CDR2 reads FYEKMQ (reference sequence). The chain's CDR3 is CASSPLRGGTSGSEQYF. DNA for the CDR3: TGTGCCAGCAGCCCCCTCCGGGGGGGGACTAGCGGGAGCGAGCAGTACTTC.

This clonotype was counted many times. The J gene is TRBJ2-1, the V gene TRBV20-1; TRBD1 might be the D (6 bases). The CDR3 extends over 13 amino acids. Germline values: CDR1 DFQATT, CDR2 SNEGSKA (reference sequence). The CDR3 reads CSHDRRSSVEQFF. CDR3 in DNA: TGCAGCCACGACAGGAGATCCTCGGTTGAGCAGTTCTTC.

This clonotype was seen ten or more times. This sequence joins TRBV7-2 and TRBJ1-1; no definite D call. Germline assignment: CDR1 SGHTA and CDR2 FQGNSA. The CDR3 contains 14 residues. V lost 5 bases and J 3 bases, leaving 13 bases between the germline ends. CDR3 residues: CASSPGPEYTEAFF. The CDR3, as DNA: TGTGCCAGCAGCCCTGGCCCGGAGTACACTGAAGCTTTCTTT.

The chain uses TRBV6-1 and TRBJ2-7; perhaps TRBD2 as D (6 bases). The CDR3 consists of 11 residues. Trimming removed 6 bases at V and 6 bases at J, with 9 bases between. The germline gives CDR1 MNHNS, CDR2 SASEGT. CDR3: CASRVGGEQYF. Written as DNA, the CDR3 is TGTGCCAGCAGGGTGGGAGGCGAGCAGTACTTC.

This clonotype was detected many times. The J gene is TRBJ2-1, the V gene TRBV11-2; 7 positions agree with TRBD2. Germline V gene data show CDR1 as SGHAT and CDR2 as FQNNGV. The trim removed 3 bases at V and 12 bases at J, leaving 8 bases unmatched. CDR3 size: 13 residues. The CDR3 nucleotides are TGTGCCAGCAGCTTTACGAGTACGGGAGGGCAGTTCTTC. It is translated as CASSFTSTGGQFF.

The chain combines TRBV27 with TRBJ2-1; TRBD2 agrees at 8 bases. V gave up 2 bases and J gave up 9 bases; unmatched junction bases: 9. This CDR3 is built from 15 residues. Germline CDR1 and CDR2: MNHEY and SMNVEV (reference sequence). The CDR3 region is CASSLREGRRGEQFF. The CDR3 DNA follows: TGTGCCAGCAGTTTACGGGAGGGCCGTCGGGGTGAGCAGTTCTTC.

The count of this clonotype is one. A much larger clone sits a single nucleotide away, making a read error possible. V is TRBV5-1 and J is TRBJ1-2; TRBD1 might be the D (5 bases). The germline CDR1 and CDR2 sequences are SGHRS and YFSETQ. CDR3 length equals 13 residues. The CDR3 spells CGSSTEGDYGYTF. The CDR3 DNA reads as TGCGGCAGCAGTACAGAAGGGGACTATGGCTACACCTTC.

In this sample, this clonotype turned up many times. The chain employs TRBV6-1 and TRBJ2-7; TRBD2 agrees at 11 bases. V gave up 3 bases and J gave up 0 bases; unmatched junction bases: 16. Germline V gene lookup returns CDR1 MNHNS and CDR2 SASEGT. The CDR3 loop spans 20 amino acids. This chain's CDR3 is CASSDPRGLAALPGSYEQYF. The CDR3 DNA reads TGTGCCAGCAGTGATCCCCGGGGACTAGCGGCCCTACCGGGCTCCTACGAGCAGTACTTC.

Worth noting for this clonotype: A read error is possible here, since a much larger clone lies one base away. As the CDR3 is not closed by the conserved phenylalanine or tryptophan, this likely results from a read error. DNA for the CDR3: TGTGCCAGCAGTGAAGCTGGACCGGGACTAGCGGGAGGAAGCGAGCAGTTCCTC. Protein: CASSEAGPGLAGGSEQFL. J is TRBJ2-1 and V is TRBV2, with 15 bases identical to TRBD2. The CDR3 runs to 18 residues. The germline gives CDR1 SNHLY, CDR2 FYNNEI. Losses at the gene ends were 0 bases for V and 10 bases for J; bases not matched to a gene: 10.

This clonotype was counted between two and nine times. V gene TRBV4-1 combines with J gene TRBJ1-2; TRBD1 agrees at 10 bases. The germline CDR1 and CDR2 sequences are MGHRA and YSYEKL. Trimming at V came to 3 bases and at J to 7 bases, leaving 8 bases not matched to a gene. CDR3 size: 15 residues. The CDR3 DNA follows: TGCGCCAGCAGCCAGGGGAGACAGGGGGCGCGTGGCTACACCTTC. This encodes CASSQGRQGARGYTF.

The rearrangement uses TRBV12-3 or TRBV12-4 and TRBJ2-7; maybe TRBD2 (6 bases). The CDR3 is 15 residues long. Trimming shortened V by 4 bases and J by 3 bases, and 16 bases separated the two germline ends. DNA of the CDR3: TGTGCCAGCAGTTGGCGCGGGACCGCGCTCTACGAGCAGTACTTC. Encoded protein: CASSWRGTALYEQYF.

In its sample, this clonotype was seen many times. The chain is built from TRBV12-3 or TRBV12-4 and TRBJ2-3; perhaps TRBD2 as D (6 bases). V shed 1 base and J shed 4 bases, with 12 bases lying between them. This CDR3 contains 15 residues. CDR3 protein: CASSLGRGVPDTQYF. Here the CDR3 DNA reads TGTGCCAGCAGTTTAGGACGCGGGGTACCAGATACGCAGTATTTT.

The chain has TRBV14 and TRBJ2-2; D not certain. The CDR3 length is 16 residues. V lost 0 bases to trimming and J lost 4 bases, with 12 bases between them. Germline V gene data show CDR1 as SGHDN and CDR2 as FVKESK. DNA of the CDR3: TGTGCCAGCAGCCAAGATTTAGTTACAGCCACCGGGGAGCTGTTTTTT. This codes for CASSQDLVTATGELFF.

The chain joins TRBV3-1 to TRBJ1-3; 9 nucleotides line up with TRBD1. Trimming took 4 bases from V and 0 from J; bases not matched to a gene: 4. CDR3 length: 16 amino acids. Germline V lookup: CDR1 LGHDT, CDR2 YNNKEL (reference sequence). CDR3 residues: CASSPTGGLSGNTIYF. The CDR3 DNA follows: TGTGCCAGCAGCCCTACAGGGGGCCTCTCTGGAAACACCATATATTTT.

This clonotype was observed a few times. The J gene is TRBJ1-6, the V gene TRBV7-3; TRBD1 agrees at 10 bases. Trimming at V came to 5 bases and at J to 10 bases, leaving 5 bases not matched to a gene. The CDR3 is 14 residues long. Looked up from germline, CDR1 is SGHTA and CDR2 is FQGTGA. The DNA for the CDR3 is TGTGCCAGCAGCCTGGGGACAGGGGCATCACCCCTCCACTTT. This codes for CASSLGTGASPLHF.